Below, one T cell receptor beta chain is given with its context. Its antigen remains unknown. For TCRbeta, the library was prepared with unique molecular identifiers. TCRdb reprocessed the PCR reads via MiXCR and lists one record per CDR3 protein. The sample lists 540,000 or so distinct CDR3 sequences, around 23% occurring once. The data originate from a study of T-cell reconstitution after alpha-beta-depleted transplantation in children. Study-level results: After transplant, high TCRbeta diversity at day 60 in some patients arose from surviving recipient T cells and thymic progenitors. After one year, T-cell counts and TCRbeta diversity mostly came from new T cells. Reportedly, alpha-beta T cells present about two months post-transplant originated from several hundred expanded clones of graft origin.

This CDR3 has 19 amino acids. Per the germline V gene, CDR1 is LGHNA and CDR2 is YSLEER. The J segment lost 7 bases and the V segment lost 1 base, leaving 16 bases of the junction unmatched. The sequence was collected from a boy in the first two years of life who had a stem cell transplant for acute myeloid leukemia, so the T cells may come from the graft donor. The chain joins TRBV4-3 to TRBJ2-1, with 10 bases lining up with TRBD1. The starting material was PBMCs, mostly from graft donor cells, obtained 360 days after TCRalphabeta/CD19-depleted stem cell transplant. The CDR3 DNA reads TGCGCCAGCAGCCAAGCTCCCCCTACCGGGACAGGGGTAGGTAATGAGCAGTTCTTC. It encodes CASSQAPPTGTGVGNEQFF.